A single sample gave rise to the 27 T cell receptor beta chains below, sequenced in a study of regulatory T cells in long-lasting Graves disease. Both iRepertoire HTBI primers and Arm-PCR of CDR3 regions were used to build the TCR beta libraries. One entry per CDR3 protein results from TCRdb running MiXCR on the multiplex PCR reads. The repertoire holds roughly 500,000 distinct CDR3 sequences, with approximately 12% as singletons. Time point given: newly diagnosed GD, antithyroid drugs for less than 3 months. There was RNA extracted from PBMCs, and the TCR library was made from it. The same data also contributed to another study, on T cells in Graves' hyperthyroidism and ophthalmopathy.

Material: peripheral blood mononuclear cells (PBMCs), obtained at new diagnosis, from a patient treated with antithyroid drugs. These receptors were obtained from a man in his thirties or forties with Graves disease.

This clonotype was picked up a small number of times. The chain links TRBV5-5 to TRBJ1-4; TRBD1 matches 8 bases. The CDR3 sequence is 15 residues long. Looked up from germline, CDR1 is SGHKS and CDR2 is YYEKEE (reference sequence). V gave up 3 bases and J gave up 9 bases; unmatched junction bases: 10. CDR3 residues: CASSSSSGQGQKLFF. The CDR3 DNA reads TGTGCCAGCAGCTCCTCATCTGGACAGGGTCAAAAACTGTTTTTT.

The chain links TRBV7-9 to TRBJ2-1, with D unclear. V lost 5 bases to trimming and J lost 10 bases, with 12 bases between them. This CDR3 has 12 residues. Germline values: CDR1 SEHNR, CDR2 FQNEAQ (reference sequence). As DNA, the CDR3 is TGTGCCAGCAGCCCCTCAACGGCGGAGCAGTTCTTC. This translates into CASSPSTAEQFF.

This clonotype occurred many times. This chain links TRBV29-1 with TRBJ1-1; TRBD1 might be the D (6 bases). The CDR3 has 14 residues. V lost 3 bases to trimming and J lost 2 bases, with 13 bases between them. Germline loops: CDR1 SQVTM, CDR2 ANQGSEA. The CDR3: CSVDRGQRNTEAFF. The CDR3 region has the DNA TGCAGCGTTGATCGAGGACAGAGAAACACTGAAGCTTTCTTT. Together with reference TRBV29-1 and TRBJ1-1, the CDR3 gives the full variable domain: SAVISQKPSRDICQRGTSLTIQCQVDSQVTMMFWYRQQPGQSLTLIATANQGSEATYESGFVIDKFPISRPNLTFSTLTVSNMSPEDSSIYLCSVDRGQRNTEAFFGQGTRLTVV.

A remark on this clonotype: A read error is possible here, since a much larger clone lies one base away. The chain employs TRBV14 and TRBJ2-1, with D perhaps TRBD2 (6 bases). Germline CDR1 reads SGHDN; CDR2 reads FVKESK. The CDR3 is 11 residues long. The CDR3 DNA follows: TGTGCCGGCAGCCGCGTTGGGGGGTTTTTCTTC. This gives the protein CAGSRVGGFFF.

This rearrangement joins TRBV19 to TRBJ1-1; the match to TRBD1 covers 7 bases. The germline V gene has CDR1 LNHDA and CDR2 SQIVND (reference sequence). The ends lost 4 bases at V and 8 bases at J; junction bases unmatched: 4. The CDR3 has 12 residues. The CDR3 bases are TGTGCCAGTAGTACCTGGACAGGCGAAGCTTTCTTT. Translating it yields CASSTWTGEAFF. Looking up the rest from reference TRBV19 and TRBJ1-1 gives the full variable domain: DGGITQSPKYLFRKEGQNVTLSCEQNLNHDAMYWYRQDPGQGLRLIYYSQIVNDFQKGDIAEGYSVSREKKESFPLTVTSAQKNPTAFYLCASSTWTGEAFFGQGTRLTVV.

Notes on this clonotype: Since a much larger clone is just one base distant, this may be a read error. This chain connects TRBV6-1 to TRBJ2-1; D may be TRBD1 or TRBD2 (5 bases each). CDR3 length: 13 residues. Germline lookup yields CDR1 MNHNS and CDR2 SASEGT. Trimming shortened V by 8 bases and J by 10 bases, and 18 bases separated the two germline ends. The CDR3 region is CASRRWDGYEQFF. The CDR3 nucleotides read TGTGCCAGCCGAAGGTGGGACGGCTACGAGCAGTTCTTC.

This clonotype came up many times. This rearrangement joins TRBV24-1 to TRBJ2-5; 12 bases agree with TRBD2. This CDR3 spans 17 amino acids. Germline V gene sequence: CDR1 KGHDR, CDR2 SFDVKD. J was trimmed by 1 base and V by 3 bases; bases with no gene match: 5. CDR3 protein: CATSDPGLAGTQETQYF. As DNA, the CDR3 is TGTGCCACCAGTGATCCCGGACTAGCGGGGACCCAAGAGACCCAGTACTTC.

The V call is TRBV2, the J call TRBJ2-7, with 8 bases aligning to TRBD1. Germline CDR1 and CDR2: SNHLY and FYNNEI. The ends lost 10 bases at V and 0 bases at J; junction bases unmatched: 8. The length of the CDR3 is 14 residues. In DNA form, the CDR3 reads TGTGCCACACGGACAGGGCGGTCCTCCTACGAGCAGTACTTC. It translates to CATRTGRSSYEQYF.

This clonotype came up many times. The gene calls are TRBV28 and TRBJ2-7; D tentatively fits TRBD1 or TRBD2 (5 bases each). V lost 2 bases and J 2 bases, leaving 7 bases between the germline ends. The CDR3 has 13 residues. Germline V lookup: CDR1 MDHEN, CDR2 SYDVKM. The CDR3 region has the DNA TGTGCCAGCAGTTTAGGGGGAACCTACGAGCAGTACTTC. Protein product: CASSLGGTYEQYF. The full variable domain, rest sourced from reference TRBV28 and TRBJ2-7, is DVKVTQSSRYLVKRTGEKVFLECVQDMDHENMFWYRQDPGLGLRLIYFSYDVKMKEKGDIPEGYSVSREKKERFSLILESASTNQTSMYLCASSLGGTYEQYFGPGTRLTVT.

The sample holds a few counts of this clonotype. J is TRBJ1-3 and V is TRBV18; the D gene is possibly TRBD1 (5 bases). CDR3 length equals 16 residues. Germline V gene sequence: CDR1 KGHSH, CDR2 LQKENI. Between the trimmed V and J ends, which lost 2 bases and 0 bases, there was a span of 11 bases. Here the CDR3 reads CASSPTGTDSGNTIYF. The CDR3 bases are TGTGCCAGCTCACCAACTGGGACCGACTCTGGAAACACCATATATTTT.

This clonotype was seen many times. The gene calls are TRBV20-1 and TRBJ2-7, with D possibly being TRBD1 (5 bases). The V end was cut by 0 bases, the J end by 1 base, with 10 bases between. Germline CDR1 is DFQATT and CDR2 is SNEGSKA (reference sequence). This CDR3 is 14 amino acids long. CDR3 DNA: TGCAGTGCTAGAGATCAGCAGGGATCCTACGAGCAGTACTTC. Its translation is CSARDQQGSYEQYF.

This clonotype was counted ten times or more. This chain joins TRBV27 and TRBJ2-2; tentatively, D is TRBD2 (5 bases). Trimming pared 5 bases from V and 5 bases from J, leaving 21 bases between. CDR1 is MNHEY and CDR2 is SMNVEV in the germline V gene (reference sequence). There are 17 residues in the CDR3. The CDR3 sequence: CASSLKAGPTGTGELFF. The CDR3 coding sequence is TGTGCCAGCAGTCTAAAGGCGGGTCCGACGGGGACCGGGGAGCTGTTTTTT.

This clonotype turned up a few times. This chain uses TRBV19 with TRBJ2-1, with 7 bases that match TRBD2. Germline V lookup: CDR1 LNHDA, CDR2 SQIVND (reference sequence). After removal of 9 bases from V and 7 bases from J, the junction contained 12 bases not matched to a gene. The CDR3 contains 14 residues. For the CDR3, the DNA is TGTGCCAGCACTCAACTAGCGAGTCTGAATGAGCAGTTCTTC. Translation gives CASTQLASLNEQFF.

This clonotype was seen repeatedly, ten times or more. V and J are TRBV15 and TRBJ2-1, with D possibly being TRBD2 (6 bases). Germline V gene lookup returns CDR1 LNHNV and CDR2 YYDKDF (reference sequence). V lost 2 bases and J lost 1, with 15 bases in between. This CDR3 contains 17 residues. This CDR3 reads CATSRPGTSRSYNEQFF. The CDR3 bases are TGTGCCACCAGCAGACCCGGGACTTCCCGTTCCTACAATGAGCAGTTCTTC.

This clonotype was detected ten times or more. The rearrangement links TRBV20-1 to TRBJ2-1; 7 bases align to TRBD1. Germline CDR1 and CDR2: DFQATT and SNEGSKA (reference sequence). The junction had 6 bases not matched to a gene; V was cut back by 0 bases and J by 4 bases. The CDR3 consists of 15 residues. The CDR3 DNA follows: TGCAGTGCTAGAGACGGGACAGATATTTACAATGAGCAGTTCTTC. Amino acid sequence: CSARDGTDIYNEQFF.

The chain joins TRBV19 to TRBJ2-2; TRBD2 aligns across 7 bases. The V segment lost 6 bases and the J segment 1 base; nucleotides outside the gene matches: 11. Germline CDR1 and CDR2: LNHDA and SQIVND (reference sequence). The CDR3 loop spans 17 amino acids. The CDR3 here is CASSRSATSLNTGELFF. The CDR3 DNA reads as TGTGCCAGTAGCCGATCCGCGACTAGCTTGAACACCGGGGAGCTGTTTTTT.

The CDR3 here is CASSHQKGGNDYEQYF. CDR3 in DNA: TGTGCCAGCAGCCACCAGAAAGGGGGCAACGACTACGAGCAGTACTTC. The rearrangement uses TRBV3-1 and TRBJ2-7; TRBD1 aligns across 7 bases. After removal of 3 bases from V and 3 bases from J, the junction contained 11 bases not matched to a gene. This CDR3 comprises 16 residues. The germline V gene encodes CDR1 LGHDT and CDR2 YNNKEL (reference sequence).

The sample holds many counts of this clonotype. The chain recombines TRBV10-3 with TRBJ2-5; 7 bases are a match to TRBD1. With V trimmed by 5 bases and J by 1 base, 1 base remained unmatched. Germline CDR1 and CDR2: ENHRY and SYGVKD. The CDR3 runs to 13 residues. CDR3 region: CAISRDSQETQYF. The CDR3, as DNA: TGTGCCATCAGTCGGGACAGCCAAGAGACCCAGTACTTC.

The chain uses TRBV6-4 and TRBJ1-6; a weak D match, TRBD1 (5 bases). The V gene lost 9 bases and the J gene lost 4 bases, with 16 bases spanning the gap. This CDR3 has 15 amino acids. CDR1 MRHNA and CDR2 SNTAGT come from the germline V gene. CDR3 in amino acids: CASTADRGYNSPLHF. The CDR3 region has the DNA TGTGCCAGTACCGCCGATAGGGGTTATAATTCACCCCTCCACTTT.

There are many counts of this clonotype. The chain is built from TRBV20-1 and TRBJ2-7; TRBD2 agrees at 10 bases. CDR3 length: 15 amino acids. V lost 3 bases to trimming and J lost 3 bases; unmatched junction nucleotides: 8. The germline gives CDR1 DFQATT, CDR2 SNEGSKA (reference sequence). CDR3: CSASPPSSGSYEQYF. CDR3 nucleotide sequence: TGCAGTGCTAGCCCACCTTCTAGCGGGAGCTACGAGCAGTACTTC.

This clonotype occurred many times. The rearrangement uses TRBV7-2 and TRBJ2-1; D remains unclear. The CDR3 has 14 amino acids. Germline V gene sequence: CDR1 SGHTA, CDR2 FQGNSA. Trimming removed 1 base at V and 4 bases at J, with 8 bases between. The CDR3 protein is CASSLGAVYNEQFF. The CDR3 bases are TGTGCCAGCAGCTTAGGGGCGGTTTACAATGAGCAGTTCTTC.

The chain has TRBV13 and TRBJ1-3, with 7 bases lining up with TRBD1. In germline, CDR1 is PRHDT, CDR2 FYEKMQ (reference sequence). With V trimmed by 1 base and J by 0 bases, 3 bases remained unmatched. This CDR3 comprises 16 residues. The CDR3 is CASSLDRGNSGNTIYF. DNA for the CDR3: TGTGCCAGCAGCTTAGACAGGGGTAACTCTGGAAACACCATATATTTT.

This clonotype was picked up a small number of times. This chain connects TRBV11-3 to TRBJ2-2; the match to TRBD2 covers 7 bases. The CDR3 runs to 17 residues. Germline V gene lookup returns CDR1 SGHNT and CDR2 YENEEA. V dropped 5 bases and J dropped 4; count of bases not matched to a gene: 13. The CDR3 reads CASSQRPFWGGTGELFF. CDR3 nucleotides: TGTGCCAGCAGCCAAAGGCCGTTTTGGGGGGGCACCGGGGAGCTGTTTTTT.

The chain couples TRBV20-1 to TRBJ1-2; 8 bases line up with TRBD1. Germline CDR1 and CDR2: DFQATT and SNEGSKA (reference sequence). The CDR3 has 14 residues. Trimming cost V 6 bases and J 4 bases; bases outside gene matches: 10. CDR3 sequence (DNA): TGCAGTGCGAGCCGGGCAGGGGGCAGCTATGGCTACACCTTC. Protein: CSASRAGGSYGYTF.

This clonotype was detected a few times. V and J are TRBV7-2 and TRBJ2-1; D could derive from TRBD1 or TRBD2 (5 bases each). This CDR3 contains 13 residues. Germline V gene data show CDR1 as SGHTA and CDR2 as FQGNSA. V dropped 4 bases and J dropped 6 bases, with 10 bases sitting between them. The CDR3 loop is CASSSLRGNEQFF. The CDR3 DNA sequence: TGTGCCAGCAGCTCCTTGAGGGGCAATGAGCAGTTCTTC.

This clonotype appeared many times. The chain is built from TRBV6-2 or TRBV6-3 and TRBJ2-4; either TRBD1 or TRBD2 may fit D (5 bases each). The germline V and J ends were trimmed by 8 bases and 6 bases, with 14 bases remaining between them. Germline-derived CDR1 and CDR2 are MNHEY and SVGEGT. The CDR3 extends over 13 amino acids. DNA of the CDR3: TGTGCCAGCGGGACCAATTCAGGAAACATTCAGTACTTC. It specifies CASGTNSGNIQYF.

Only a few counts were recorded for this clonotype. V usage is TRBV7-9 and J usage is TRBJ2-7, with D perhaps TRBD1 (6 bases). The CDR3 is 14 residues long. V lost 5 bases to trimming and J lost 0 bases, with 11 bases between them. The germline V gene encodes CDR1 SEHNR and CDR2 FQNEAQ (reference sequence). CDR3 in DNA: TGTGCCAGCAGCACGGACAGATTCTCCTACGAGCAGTACTTC. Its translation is CASSTDRFSYEQYF. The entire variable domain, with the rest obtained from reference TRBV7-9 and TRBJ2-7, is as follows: DTGVSQNPRHKITKRGQNVTFRCDPISEHNRLYWYRQTLGQGPEFLTYFQNEAQLEKSRLLSDRFSAERPKGSFSTLEIQRTEQGDSAMYLCASSTDRFSYEQYFGPGTRLTVT.